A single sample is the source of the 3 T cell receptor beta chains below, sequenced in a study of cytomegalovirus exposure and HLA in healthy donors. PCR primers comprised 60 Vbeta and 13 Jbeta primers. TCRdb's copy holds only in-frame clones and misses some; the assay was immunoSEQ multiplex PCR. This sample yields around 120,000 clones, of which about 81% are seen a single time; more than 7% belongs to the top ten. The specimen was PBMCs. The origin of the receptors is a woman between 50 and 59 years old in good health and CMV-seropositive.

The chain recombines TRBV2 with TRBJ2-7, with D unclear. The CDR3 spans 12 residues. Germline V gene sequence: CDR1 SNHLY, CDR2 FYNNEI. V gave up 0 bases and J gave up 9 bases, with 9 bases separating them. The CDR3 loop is CASSEASPSQYF. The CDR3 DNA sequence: TGTGCCAGCAGTGAAGCGTCCCCCTCGCAGTACTTC.

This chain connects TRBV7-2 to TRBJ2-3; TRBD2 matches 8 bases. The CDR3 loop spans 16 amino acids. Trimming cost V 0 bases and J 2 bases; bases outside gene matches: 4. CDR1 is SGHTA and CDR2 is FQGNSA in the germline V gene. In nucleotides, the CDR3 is TGTGCCAGCAGCTTAGCGGGCGGGAGGAACACAGATACGCAGTATTTT. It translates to CASSLAGGRNTDTQYF.

CDR3 nucleotides: TGTGCCAGTAGTATGGGGGACAGATCCTACGAGCAGTACTTC. It yields the protein CASSMGDRSYEQYF. The rearrangement uses TRBV19 and TRBJ2-7; 7 nucleotides match TRBD1. There are 14 residues in the CDR3. Per the germline V gene, CDR1 is LNHDA and CDR2 is SQIVND (reference sequence). J gave up 1 base and V 3 bases, and 3 bases lay outside the gene matches. Drawing the rest from reference TRBV19 and TRBJ2-7, the complete variable domain is DGGITQSPKYLFRKEGQNVTLSCEQNLNHDAMYWYRQDPGQGLRLIYYSQIVNDFQKGDIAEGYSVSREKKESFPLTVTSAQKNPTAFYLCASSMGDRSYEQYFGPGTRLTVT.